A selection of T cell receptor beta chains follows, all from one sample in a study of radiotherapy plus CTLA-4 blockade in lung cancer. Assay used: immunoSEQ multiplex PCR; TCRdb lists only in-frame clones, some missing. The sample yields about 68,000 clones, around 80% seen once. This material consisted of peripheral blood, taken from a patient treated with radiotherapy plus ipilimumab. These receptors were obtained from a human donor with non-small cell lung cancer who had a complete response to radiotherapy plus ipilimumab. Each CDR3 is given with its conserved first and last residue. The D gene is left open where the match is weak. Clone size appears in some rows only: once, few, many, or a class for an expanded clone.

j_gene	abundance	d_gene	v_gene	CDR3nt	CDR3aa
TRBJ1-2	.	.	TRBV28	TGTGCCAGCAGTTTGCACTTAACGGCTAACTATGGCTACACCTTC	CASSLHLTANYGYTF
TRBJ1-1	.	.	TRBV18	TGTGCCAGCTCACCACCGTCAGGGCGGCAGAACACTGAAGCTTTCTTT	CASSPPSGRQNTEAFF
TRBJ1-5	.	.	TRBV5-8	TGTGCCAGCAGCTCTAGACAGAAGTATAGCAATCAGCCCCAGCATTTT	CASSSRQKYSNQPQHF
TRBJ1-1	.	.	TRBV5-1	TGCGCCAGCAGCTCGGGGTATCAGAACACTGAAGCTTTCTTT	CASSSGYQNTEAFF
TRBJ1-2	.	.	TRBV11-3	TGTGCCAGCAGCTTAAGGATTGACTATGGCTACACCTTC	CASSLRIDYGYTF
TRBJ1-3	few	.	TRBV5-1	TGCGCCAGCAGCCCCCGGGAGGGTGGAAACACCATATATTTT	CASSPREGGNTIYF
TRBJ1-2	once	.	TRBV28	TGTGCCAGCATAAGTTTAGGAGGAGGGAGAACAGTATATGGCTACACCTTC	CASISLGGGRTVYGYTF
TRBJ1-3	.	.	TRBV9	TGTGCCAGCAGCGTAGACATTAACGTTCCAAACACCATATATTTT	CASSVDINVPNTIYF
TRBJ2-7	once	.	TRBV7-7	TGTGCTAGCAGCTTAAGGCCTCGGGACGAGCAGTACTTC	CASSLRPRDEQYF
TRBJ1-2	.	TRBD1	TRBV27	TGTGCCAGCAGTCCGGGGGGACAGTTTTATGGCTACACCTTC	CASSPGGQFYGYTF
TRBJ2-7	.	TRBD1	TRBV6-5	TGTGCCAGCAGAGACCGGGACAGATCCTACGAGCAGTACTTC	CASRDRDRSYEQYF
TRBJ2-7	.	TRBD1	TRBV7-9	TGTGCCAGCAGCCAGGGACAGTACTCCTACGAGCAGTACTTC	CASSQGQYSYEQYF
TRBJ2-5	.	TRBD1	TRBV9	TGTGCCAGCAGCCCCCGGGACAGCCTCGAAGAGACCCAGTACTTC	CASSPRDSLEETQYF
TRBJ2-2	.	.	TRBV10-3	TGTGCCATCAGTGAGCGGGAGAACACCGGGGAGCTGTTTTTT	CAISERENTGELFF
TRBJ1-3	.	TRBD1	TRBV2	TGTGCCAGCAGTGCACAGGGGGGATCTGGAAACACCATATATTTT	CASSAQGGSGNTIYF
TRBJ2-1	.	.	TRBV7-2	TGTGCCAGCAGCTTGGTAGCAGGGAGCTCCTACAATGAGCAGTTCTTC	CASSLVAGSSYNEQFF
TRBJ2-7	.	.	TRBV7-2	TGTGCCAGCAGCCCCATCCGGGGAGAGCAGTACTTC	CASSPIRGEQYF
TRBJ2-1	.	.	TRBV7-2	TGTGCCAGCAGCTTACTAACTAGTATCAATGAGCAGTTCTTC	CASSLLTSINEQFF
TRBJ2-3	.	TRBD2	TRBV7-8	TGTGCCAGCAGCTCCCAGGCGGGGGGCTTACGCACAGATACGCAGTATTTT	CASSSQAGGLRTDTQYF
TRBJ2-2	few	.	TRBV4-3	TGCGCCAGCAGCCAAGCCGGGGCCGGGGAGCTGTTTTTT	CASSQAGAGELFF
TRBJ1-1	.	.	TRBV6-5	TGTGCCAGCAGAGCAGGGACGCTGGCTTTCTTT	CASRAGTLAFF
TRBJ1-6	.	.	TRBV5-5	TGTGCCAGCAGCTTGGAGTCCCGCGGCTATAATTCACCCCTCCACTTT	CASSLESRGYNSPLHF
TRBJ1-2	.	.	TRBV5-4	TGTGCCAGCAGCTTGGAGGCAGTAGACTATGGCTACACCTTC	CASSLEAVDYGYTF
TRBJ1-6	.	.	TRBV5-1	TGCGCCAGCAGCTTGGAAGGCCCCCGCCCCTATAATTCACCCCTCCACTTT	CASSLEGPRPYNSPLHF
TRBJ2-7	few	.	TRBV19	TGTGCCAGTAGTATTACTGGTGAGTCCTACGAGCAGTACTTC	CASSITGESYEQYF
TRBJ1-2	.	.	TRBV7-9	TGTGCCAGCAGCTTAGAATGGACTAACTATGGCTACACCTTC	CASSLEWTNYGYTF
TRBJ2-1	.	.	TRBV4-3	TGCGCCAGCAGCCAAGAAATTAGCGGTCCCTACAATGAGCAGTTCTTC	CASSQEISGPYNEQFF
TRBJ2-3	once	.	TRBV7-2	TGTGCCAGCAGCTTAAAGGACGACACAGATACGCAGTATTTT	CASSLKDDTDTQYF
TRBJ1-1	.	.	TRBV7-6	TGTGCCAGCAGCTTAACCAGGTACACTGAAGCTTTCTTT	CASSLTRYTEAFF
TRBJ2-2	.	.	TRBV14	TGTGCCAGCAGCCAAGACTACGGGATGCACACCGGGGAGCTGTTTTTT	CASSQDYGMHTGELFF
TRBJ2-5	once	.	TRBV12-5	TGTGCTAGTGGTTTGTGGTCCGAGAAGACCCAGTACTTC	CASGLWSEKTQYF